This T cell receptor beta chain was observed in a study of blood T cells in healthy people across ages. Study at large: Capturing about one barcoded beta molecule per two T cells was achieved by template switching.

The CDR3 is 13 residues long. Germline CDR1 reads LGHNA; CDR2 reads YNFKEQ. The V end lost 0 bases, the J end lost 5 bases, and 8 bases lay between the germline ends. The authors ran a second PCR of about 7 to 12 cycles using a sample-barcoded 5' primer and a J-beta primer mix. Each of the cDNA molecules was tagged by a template-switch adaptor with 12 random nucleotides. TCRdb re-analysed the 5' RACE reads in MiXCR, keeping a single row per CDR3 protein. The sample lists some 760,000 distinct CDR3 sequences; around 25% were seen once. The same data also contributed to another study, on T cells of mothers and their children. That report adds: Samples came from three healthy Caucasian mothers and their six children. Mother-child pairs who were related displayed a slightly higher overlap than unrelated pairs, a difference that was non-significant.

Material for sequencing was blood. The chain combines TRBV4-2 with TRBJ2-7; a weak D match, TRBD2 (5 bases). The TCR sequence derives from a boy younger than 18 in good health. The CDR3 is CASSQDQRDEQYF. In DNA, the CDR3 is TGTGCCAGCAGCCAAGATCAGAGGGACGAGCAGTACTTC.